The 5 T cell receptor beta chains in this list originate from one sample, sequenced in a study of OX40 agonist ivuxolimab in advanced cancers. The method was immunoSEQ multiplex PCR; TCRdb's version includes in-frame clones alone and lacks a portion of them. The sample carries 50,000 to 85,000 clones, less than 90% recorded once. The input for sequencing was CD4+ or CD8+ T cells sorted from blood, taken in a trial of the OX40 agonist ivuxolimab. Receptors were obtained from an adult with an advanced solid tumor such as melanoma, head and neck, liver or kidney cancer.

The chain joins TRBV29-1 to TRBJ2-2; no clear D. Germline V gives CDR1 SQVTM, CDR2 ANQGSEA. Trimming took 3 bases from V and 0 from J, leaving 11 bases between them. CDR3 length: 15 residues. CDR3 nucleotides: TGCAGCGTTGATCTCGGGCAGACGAACACCGGGGAGCTGTTTTTT. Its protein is CSVDLGQTNTGELFF.

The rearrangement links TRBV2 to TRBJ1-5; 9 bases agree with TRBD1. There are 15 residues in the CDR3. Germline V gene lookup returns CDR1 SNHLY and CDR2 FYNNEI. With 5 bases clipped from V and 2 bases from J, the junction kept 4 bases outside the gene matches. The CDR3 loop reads CASSTGGAGNQPQHF. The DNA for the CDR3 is TGTGCCAGCAGTACAGGGGGCGCCGGCAATCAGCCCCAGCATTTT.

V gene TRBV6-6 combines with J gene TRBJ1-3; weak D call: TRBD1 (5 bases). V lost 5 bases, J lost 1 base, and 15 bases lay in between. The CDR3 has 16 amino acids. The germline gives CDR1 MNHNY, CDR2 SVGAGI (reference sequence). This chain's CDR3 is CASSTLGGGSGNTIYF. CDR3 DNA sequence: TGTGCCAGCAGTACTCTCGGGGGGGGGTCTGGAAACACCATATATTTT.

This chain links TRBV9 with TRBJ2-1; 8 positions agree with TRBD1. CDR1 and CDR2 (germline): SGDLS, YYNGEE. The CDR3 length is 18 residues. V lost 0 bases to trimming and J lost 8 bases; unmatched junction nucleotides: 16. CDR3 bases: TGTGCCAGCAGCGTAGCTTGGGCAGGGGGCCGGAGTTTCGATGAGCAGTTCTTC. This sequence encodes CASSVAWAGGRSFDEQFF.

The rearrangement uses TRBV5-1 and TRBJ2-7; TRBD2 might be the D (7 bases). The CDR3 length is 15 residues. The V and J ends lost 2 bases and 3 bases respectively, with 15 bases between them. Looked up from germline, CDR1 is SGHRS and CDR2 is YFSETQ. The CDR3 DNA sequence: TGCGCCAGCAGCTTTAATCTCGGGGGGCGCTACGAGCAGTACTTC. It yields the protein CASSFNLGGRYEQYF.